This TCR beta chain came from a study of vaccination and CD4 T cells after COVID-19 (dated by TCRdb to between 2020 and 2023). For the wider study: Convalescent patients had a positive SARS-CoV-2 result on nasal swab PCR, and of these patients, nine had mild disease and one had severe disease. Post-COVID blood samples from convalescent patients were collected a median of around 100 days after diagnosis, with a range of roughly 35 to 170 days. For stimulating the cultures, overlapping spike peptide pools were used, derived from SARS-CoV-2 as well as from the common cold coronaviruses HCoV-NL63, HCoV-OC43 and HCoV-229E. In control cultures, a CEFX viral epitope pool was used as positive control, an HIV-1 Nef peptide pool was used as negative control, or no peptide was added. Six males and four females were included in the convalescent cohort, with two Hispanic individuals, seven Caucasians, two Asians and one multiracial person represented. Participants received two doses of either the Pfizer-BioNTech BNT162b2 vaccine (n=8) or the Moderna mRNA-1273 vaccine (n=2). Post-vaccine blood samples were obtained a median of about 77 days after the second vaccine dose, with a range of about 12 to 241 days. In 10 COVID-19 convalescent patients and a handful of infection-naive healthy vaccine recipients, the spike-specific CD4+ TCR repertoire before mRNA vaccination was compared with the repertoire after mRNA vaccination.

Study-wide findings and limitations: An increase in the median number of SARS-CoV-2-reactive clonotypes from approximately 20 after infection to 35 to 40 after vaccination was observed, but the change was not found to be significant. Among the post-vaccine SARS-CoV-2-reactive clones in convalescent patients, a median approximately 86% showed up only after vaccination, which suggests vaccine-specific priming. In convalescent patients, nearly all vaccine-specific clones (304 of 307) were found to be mono-reactive for SARS-CoV-2 spike rather than cross-reactive with common cold coronaviruses. The number of convalescent patients in the study was relatively small, and the study did not examine early timepoints following natural infection.

This clonotype turned up a few times. There is no known antigen for this receptor. Base qualities are not recorded, but no much larger clone differs from it by a single base. Libraries came from PCR. At the Johns Hopkins FTIC core, DNA from the cultured CD4+ T cells underwent TCR sequencing with the Oncomine TCR Beta short-read assay. The QIAamp micro DNA kit was used to extract genomic DNA from the cultured CD4+ T cells. Oncomine TCR Beta libraries from cultured CD4+ T cells were pooled using unique dual indexes and sequenced on an Illumina iSeq 100. Concerning the study's data processing: Non-productive sequences were filtered out, and CDR3s that did not start with C, did not end with F or W, or were shorter than 7 amino acids were discarded. Antigen-specific clonotypes were identified using the MANAFEST web application through comparison of peptide-stimulated wells with reference and other culture wells. An FDR below 0.05, an odds ratio above 5, and a productive frequency above 0.1% in at least two of three replicate wells were required for clones to be considered positive. Clonotypes that were significantly expanded in both SARS-CoV-2 spike wells and at least one common cold coronavirus spike condition were defined as cross-reactive. CDR3 homology was assessed with Levenshtein distances (stringdist) and unrooted phylogenetic trees (ape) in R version 3.6.1. TCRdb reran the public reads through fastp at Q25 and MiXCR, keeping productive beta chains. Every CDR3 protein is listed once, alongside the most common genes and DNA of its rows. TCRdb's processing, not the authors', yielded these V and J calls. A total of about 10,000 distinct CDR3 sequences appear in this sample, approximately 60% of them only once. Roughly 30% of the sample rests with the top ten.

Taken from cysteine to phenylalanine, the CDR3 has 17 residues. Only the CDR3 DNA is retained, 51 bases long and in frame from the first base. The germline V gene yields SGHNT for CDR1 and YENEEA for CDR2. Taken with the paper, the label for treatment or condition translates to: roughly 11-day PBMC culture with coronavirus spike peptide pools or control peptides (ViraFEST assay). The ViraFEST assay, used in the study, expanded antigen-specific T cells with peptide pools and then identified the expanded clonotypes through TCR sequencing. Positive SARS-CoV-2 PCR tests in the convalescent patients dated from March to December 2020, before Alpha, Beta and Delta variants emerged in the United States. PBMCs were cultured at 1.5 million to 2.5 million per well in IMDM supplemented with approximately 5% human AB serum and around 10 IU/ml IL-2, with approximately 9.2 ug/ml peptide pools added. Half of the culture medium was replaced with fresh IL-2-containing medium on days 3 and 7. After 10 to 11 days of culture, CD4+ T cells were isolated by negative selection using the EasySep CD4+ T cell isolation kit. PBMCs were separated from whole blood using Ficoll-Paque Plus gradient centrifugation and then either used fresh or cryopreserved at -140C. Each culture condition was generally run in triplicate wells.

The sequence links TRBV11-3 to TRBJ2-1; confidence is insufficient to name the D gene. The J call may be mistaken, given a closer DNA end match to TRBJ2-7. The TCR originated in a human donor who had recovered from COVID-19. The sample consisted of CD4+ T cells from blood, cultured in vitro. The DNA sequence reads TGTGCCAGCAGCTCGACGTTCTCGTCGAGTATATACTACGAGCAGTACTTC. The encoded protein is CASSSTFSSSIYYEQYF.